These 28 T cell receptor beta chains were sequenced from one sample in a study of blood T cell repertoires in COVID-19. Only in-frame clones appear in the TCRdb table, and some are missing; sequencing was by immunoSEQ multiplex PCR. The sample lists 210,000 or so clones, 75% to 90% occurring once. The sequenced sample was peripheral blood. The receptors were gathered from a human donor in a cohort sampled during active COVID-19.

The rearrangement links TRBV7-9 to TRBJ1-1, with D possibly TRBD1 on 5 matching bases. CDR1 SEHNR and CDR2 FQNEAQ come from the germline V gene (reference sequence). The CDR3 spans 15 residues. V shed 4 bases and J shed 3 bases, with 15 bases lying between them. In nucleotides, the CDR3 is TGTGCCAGCAGCTCCGGGACCCAGCGGGACACTGAAGCTTTCTTT. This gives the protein CASSSGTQRDTEAFF.

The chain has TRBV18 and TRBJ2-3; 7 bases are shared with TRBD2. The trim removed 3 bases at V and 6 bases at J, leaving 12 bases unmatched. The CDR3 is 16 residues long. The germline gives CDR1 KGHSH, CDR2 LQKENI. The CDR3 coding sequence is TGTGCCAGCTCACCGCTCTTCGCGGGAGAAAAGGATACGCAGTATTTT. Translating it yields CASSPLFAGEKDTQYF.

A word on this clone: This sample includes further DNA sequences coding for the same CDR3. This CDR3 is CASSIGTGPYEQYF. The CDR3 DNA sequence: TGTGCCAGTAGTATAGGAACAGGACCCTACGAGCAGTACTTC. The gene calls are TRBV19 and TRBJ2-7; TRBD1 is a possible D gene (5 bases). In germline, CDR1 is LNHDA, CDR2 SQIVND (reference sequence). CDR3 size: 14 residues. The V gene lost 1 base and the J gene lost 2 bases, with 9 bases spanning the gap.

The CDR3 DNA is TGTGCCAGCAGTCCGACAGGGGGCACTATCGACGAGCAGTACTTC. Translating gives CASSPTGGTIDEQYF. The chain uses TRBV27 and TRBJ2-7; TRBD1 aligns across 10 bases. Germline V gene sequence: CDR1 MNHEY, CDR2 SMNVEV (reference sequence). This CDR3 has 15 amino acids. J gave up 5 bases and V 5 bases, and 9 bases lay outside the gene matches.

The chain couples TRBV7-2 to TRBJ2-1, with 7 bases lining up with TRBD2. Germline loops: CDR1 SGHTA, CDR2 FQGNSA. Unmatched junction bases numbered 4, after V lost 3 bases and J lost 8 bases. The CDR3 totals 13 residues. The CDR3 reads CASSLLAAHEQFF. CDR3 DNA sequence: TGTGCCAGCAGCTTGCTAGCGGCTCATGAGCAGTTCTTC.

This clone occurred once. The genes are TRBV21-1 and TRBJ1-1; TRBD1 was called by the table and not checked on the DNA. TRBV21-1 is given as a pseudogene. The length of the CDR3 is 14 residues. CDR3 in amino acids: CASSLPGQKIEAFF. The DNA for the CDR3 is TGTGCCAGCAGCTTGCCGGGACAGAAGATTGAAGCTTTCTTT.

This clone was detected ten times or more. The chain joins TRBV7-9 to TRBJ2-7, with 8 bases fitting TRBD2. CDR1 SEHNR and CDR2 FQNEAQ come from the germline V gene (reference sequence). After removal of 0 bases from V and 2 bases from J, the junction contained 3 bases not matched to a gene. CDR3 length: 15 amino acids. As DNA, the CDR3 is TGTGCCAGCAGCTTAGCGCGGCGGGGGGCCTACGAGCAGTACTTC. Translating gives CASSLARRGAYEQYF.

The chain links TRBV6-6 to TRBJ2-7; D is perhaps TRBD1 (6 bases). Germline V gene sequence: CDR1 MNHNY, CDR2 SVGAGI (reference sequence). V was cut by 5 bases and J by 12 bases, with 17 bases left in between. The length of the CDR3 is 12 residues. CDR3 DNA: TGTGCCAGCAGTGGAGCACAGGGCACTCCGTACTTC. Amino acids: CASSGAQGTPYF.

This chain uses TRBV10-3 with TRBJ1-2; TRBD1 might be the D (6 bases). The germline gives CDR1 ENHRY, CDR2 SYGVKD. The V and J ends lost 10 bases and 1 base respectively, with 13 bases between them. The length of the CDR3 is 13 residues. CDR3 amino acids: CATYRENNYGYTF. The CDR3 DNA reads TGTGCCACCTACAGGGAGAATAACTATGGCTACACCTTC.

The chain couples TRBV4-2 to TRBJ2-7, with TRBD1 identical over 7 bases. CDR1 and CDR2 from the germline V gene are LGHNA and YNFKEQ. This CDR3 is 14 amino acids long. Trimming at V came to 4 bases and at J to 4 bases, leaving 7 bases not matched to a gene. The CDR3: CASSPDRRTYEQYF. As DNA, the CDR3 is TGTGCCAGCAGCCCGGACAGGAGAACATACGAGCAGTACTTC.

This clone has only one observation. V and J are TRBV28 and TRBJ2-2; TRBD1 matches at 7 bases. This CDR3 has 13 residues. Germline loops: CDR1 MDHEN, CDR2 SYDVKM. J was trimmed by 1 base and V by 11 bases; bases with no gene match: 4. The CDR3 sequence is CALWDRNTGELFF. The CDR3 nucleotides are TGTGCCTTATGGGACAGGAACACCGGGGAGCTGTTTTTT.

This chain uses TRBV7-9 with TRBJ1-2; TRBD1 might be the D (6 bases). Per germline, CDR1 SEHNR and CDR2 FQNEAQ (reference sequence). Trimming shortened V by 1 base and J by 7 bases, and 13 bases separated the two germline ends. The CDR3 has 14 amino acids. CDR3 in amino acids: CASSLGAGAGGYTF. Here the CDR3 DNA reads TGTGCCAGCAGCTTAGGTGCAGGGGCGGGTGGCTACACCTTC. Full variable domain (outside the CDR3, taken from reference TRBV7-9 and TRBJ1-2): DTGVSQNPRHKITKRGQNVTFRCDPISEHNRLYWYRQTLGQGPEFLTYFQNEAQLEKSRLLSDRFSAERPKGSFSTLEIQRTEQGDSAMYLCASSLGAGAGGYTFGSGTRLTVV.

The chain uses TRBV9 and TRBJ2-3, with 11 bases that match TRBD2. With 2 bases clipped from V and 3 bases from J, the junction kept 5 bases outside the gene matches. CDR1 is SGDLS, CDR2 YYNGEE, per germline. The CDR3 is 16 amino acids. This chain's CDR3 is CASSVASGRLTDTQYF. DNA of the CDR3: TGTGCCAGCAGCGTTGCTAGCGGGAGGTTAACAGATACGCAGTATTTT.

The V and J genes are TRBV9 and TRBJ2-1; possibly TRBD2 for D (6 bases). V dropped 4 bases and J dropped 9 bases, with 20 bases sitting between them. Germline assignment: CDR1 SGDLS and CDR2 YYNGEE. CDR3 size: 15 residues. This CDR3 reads CASSPGGGAWAEQFF. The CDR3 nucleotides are TGTGCCAGCAGCCCCGGGGGAGGAGCCTGGGCTGAGCAGTTCTTC. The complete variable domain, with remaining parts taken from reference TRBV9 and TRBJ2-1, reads DSGVTQTPKHLITATGQRVTLRCSPRSGDLSVYWYQQSLDQGLQFLIQYYNGEERAKGNILERFSAQQFPDLHSELNLSSLELGDSALYFCASSPGGGAWAEQFFGPGTRLTVL.

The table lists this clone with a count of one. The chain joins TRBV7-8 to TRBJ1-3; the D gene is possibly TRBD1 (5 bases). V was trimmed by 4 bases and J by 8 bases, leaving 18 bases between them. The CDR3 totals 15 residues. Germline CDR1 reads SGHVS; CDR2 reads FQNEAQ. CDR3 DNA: TGTGCCAGCAGCTCCTTTAGCCAGGGTCGGGACACCATATATTTT. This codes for CASSSFSQGRDTIYF.

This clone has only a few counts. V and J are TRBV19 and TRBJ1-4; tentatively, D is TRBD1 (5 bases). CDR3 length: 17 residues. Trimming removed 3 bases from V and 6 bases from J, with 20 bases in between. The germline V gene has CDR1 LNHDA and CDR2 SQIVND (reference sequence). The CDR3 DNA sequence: TGTGCCAGTAGTATTCGGCAGGGAAGATCCCGCTATGAAAAACTGTTTTTT. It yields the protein CASSIRQGRSRYEKLFF.

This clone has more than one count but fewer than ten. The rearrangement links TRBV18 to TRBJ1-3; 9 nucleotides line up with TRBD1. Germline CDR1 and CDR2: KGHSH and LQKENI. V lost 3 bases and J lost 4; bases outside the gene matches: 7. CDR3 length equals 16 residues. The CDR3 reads CASSPLGQGTGNTIYF. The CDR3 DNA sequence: TGTGCCAGCTCACCCCTCGGACAGGGGACCGGAAACACCATATATTTT. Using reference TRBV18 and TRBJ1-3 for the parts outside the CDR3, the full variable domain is NAGVMQNPRHLVRRRGQEARLRCSPMKGHSHVYWYRQLPEEGLKFMVYLQKENIIDESGMPKERFSAEFPKEGPSILRIQQVVRGDSAAYFCASSPLGQGTGNTIYFGEGSWLTVV.

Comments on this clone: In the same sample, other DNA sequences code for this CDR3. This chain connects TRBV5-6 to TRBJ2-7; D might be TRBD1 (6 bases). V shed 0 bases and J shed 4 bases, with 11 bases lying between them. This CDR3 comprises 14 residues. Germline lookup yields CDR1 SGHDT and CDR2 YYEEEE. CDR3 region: CASSLEGVGYEQYF. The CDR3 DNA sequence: TGTGCCAGCAGCTTGGAGGGGGTTGGGTACGAGCAGTACTTC.

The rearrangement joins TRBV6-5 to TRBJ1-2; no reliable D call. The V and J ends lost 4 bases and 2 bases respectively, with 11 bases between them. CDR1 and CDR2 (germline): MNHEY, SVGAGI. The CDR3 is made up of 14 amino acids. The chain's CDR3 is CASSSSRRNYGYTF. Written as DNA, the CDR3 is TGTGCCAGCAGTTCTAGTCGACGGAACTATGGCTACACCTTC.

The CDR3 is CASSILGSQNEKLFF. CDR3 sequence (DNA): TGTGCCAGCAGCATACTAGGGTCTCAAAACGAAAAACTGTTTTTT. The rearrangement joins TRBV11-2 to TRBJ1-4; no reliable D call. CDR3 length: 15 amino acids. The germline CDR1 and CDR2 sequences are SGHAT and FQNNGV. Between the trimmed V and J ends, which lost 5 bases and 8 bases, there was a span of 18 bases.

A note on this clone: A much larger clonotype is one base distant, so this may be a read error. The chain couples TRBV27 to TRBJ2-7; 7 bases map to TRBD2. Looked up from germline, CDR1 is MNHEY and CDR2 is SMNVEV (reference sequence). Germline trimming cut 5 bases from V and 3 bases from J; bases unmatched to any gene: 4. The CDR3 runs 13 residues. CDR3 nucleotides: TGTGCCAGCAGTCACCGGGACTACTACGAGCAGTACTTC. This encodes CASSHRDYYEQYF.

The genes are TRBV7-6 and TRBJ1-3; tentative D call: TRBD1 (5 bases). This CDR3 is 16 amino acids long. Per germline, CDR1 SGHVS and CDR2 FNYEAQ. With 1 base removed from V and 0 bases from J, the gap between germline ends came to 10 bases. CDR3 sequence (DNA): TGTGCCAGCAGCTTAGTCCAGGGCCCCTCTGGAAACACCATATATTTT. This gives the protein CASSLVQGPSGNTIYF.

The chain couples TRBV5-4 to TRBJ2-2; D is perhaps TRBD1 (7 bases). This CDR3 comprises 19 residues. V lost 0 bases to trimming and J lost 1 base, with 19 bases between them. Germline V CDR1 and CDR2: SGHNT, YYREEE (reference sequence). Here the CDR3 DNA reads TGTGCCAGCAGCTTGGTAGGAGGGGGCCTGACTTGGAACACCGGGGAGCTGTTTTTT. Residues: CASSLVGGGLTWNTGELFF. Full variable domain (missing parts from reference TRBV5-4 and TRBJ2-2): ETGVTQSPTHLIKTRGQQVTLRCSSQSGHNTVSWYQQALGQGPQFIFQYYREEENGRGNFPPRFSGLQFPNYSSELNVNALELDDSALYLCASSLVGGGLTWNTGELFFGEGSRLTVL.

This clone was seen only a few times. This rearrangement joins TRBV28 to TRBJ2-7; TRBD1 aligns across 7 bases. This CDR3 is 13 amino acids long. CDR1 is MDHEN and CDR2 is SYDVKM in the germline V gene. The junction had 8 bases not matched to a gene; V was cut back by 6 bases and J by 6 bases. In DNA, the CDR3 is TGTGCCAGCAGCCGTGACAGGGATGGCGAGCAGTACTTC. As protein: CASSRDRDGEQYF. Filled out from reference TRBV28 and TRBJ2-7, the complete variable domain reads DVKVTQSSRYLVKRTGEKVFLECVQDMDHENMFWYRQDPGLGLRLIYFSYDVKMKEKGDIPEGYSVSREKKERFSLILESASTNQTSMYLCASSRDRDGEQYFGPGTRLTVT.

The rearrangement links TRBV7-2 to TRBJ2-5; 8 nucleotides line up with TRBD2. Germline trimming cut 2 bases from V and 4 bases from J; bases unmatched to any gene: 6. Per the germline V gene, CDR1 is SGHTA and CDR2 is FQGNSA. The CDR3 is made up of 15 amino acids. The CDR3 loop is CASSLNGLATETQYF. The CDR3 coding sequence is TGTGCCAGCAGCTTAAATGGACTAGCTACAGAGACCCAGTACTTC.

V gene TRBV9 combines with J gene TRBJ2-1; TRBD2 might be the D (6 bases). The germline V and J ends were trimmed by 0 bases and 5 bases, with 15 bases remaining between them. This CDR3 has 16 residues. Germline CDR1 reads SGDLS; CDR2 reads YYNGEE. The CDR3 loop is CASSVAGGILNNEQFF. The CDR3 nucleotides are TGTGCCAGCAGCGTAGCGGGCGGGATTCTGAACAATGAGCAGTTCTTC.

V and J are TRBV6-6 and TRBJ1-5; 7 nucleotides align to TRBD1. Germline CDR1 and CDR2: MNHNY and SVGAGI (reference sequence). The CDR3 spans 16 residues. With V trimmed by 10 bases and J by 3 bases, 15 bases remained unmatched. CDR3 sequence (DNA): TGTGCCACCCGAGATCGGACCGACAGGGACAATCAGCCCCAGCATTTT. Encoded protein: CATRDRTDRDNQPQHF.

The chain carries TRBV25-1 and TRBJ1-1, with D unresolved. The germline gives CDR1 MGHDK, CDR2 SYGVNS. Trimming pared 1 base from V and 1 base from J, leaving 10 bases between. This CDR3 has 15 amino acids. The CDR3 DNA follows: TGTGCCAGCAGTGAATGGGAGGAGTGGAACACTGAAGCTTTCTTT. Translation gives CASSEWEEWNTEAFF.